Below, 6 T cell receptor beta chains from the same sample are listed, as sequenced in a study of molecular identifiers for immune sequencing clone quantification. TCRdb re-called the PCR reads through MiXCR, storing one row per CDR3 protein. Among some 70,000 distinct CDR3 sequences listed, around 18% were seen once. The source material was naive CD8+ T cells from blood, with Jurkat cell RNA spiked in. The sample's subset: FACS-sorted CD8+CD4-CCR7+CD45RA+ naive T cells. These receptors were obtained from a human donor in good health. Some libraries in this study had Jurkat cell RNA spiked in.

The CDR3 is CASSLTSGRGNEQFF. The CDR3 DNA reads TGTGCCAGCAGCTTGACTAGCGGGAGGGGGAATGAGCAGTTCTTC. The gene calls are TRBV7-8 and TRBJ2-1; 14 bases are a match to TRBD2. V lost 3 bases, J lost 7 bases, and 2 bases stayed unmatched. This CDR3 region has 15 residues. Germline CDR1 is SGHVS and CDR2 is FQNEAQ.

This clonotype was seen repeatedly, ten times or more. The rearrangement links TRBV27 to TRBJ2-1; D unresolved. CDR1 and CDR2 from the germline V gene are MNHEY and SMNVEV (reference sequence). V shed 6 bases and J shed 8 bases, with 23 bases lying between them. The CDR3 consists of 16 residues. This chain's CDR3 is CASRPIDLGSFHEQFF. DNA of the CDR3: TGTGCCAGCAGGCCCATTGACCTCGGCTCATTTCATGAGCAGTTCTTC.

Details on this clonotype: This sequence may be a read error, since a much larger clone differs from it by one base. The chain couples TRBV6-1 to TRBJ2-1, with D perhaps matching TRBD2 (6 bases). The germline V gene encodes CDR1 MNHNS and CDR2 SASEGT. V was pared by 5 bases and J by 2 bases, with 13 bases between. The CDR3 is made up of 15 amino acids. The DNA of the CDR3 is TGTGCCAGCAGTTTCGCGGGGCCCCCCTACAATGAGCAGTTCTTC. Amino acid sequence: CASSFAGPPYNEQFF.

This clonotype was seen more than once but under ten times. The rearrangement uses TRBV12-3 or TRBV12-4 and TRBJ2-4, with 10 bases lining up with TRBD2. CDR3 length equals 16 residues. Trimming removed 7 bases from V and 3 bases from J; junction bases left unmatched: 9. CDR3 sequence: CASTSGRALDKNIQYF. CDR3 DNA: TGTGCCAGCACCAGCGGGAGGGCCTTGGACAAAAACATTCAGTACTTC.

This clonotype was recorded at least ten times. The rearrangement links TRBV7-8 to TRBJ2-2, with 12 nucleotides matching TRBD2. The V gene end was trimmed by 5 bases and the J gene end by 2 bases; junction bases not matched to a gene: 9. The CDR3 sequence is 18 residues long. Germline assignment: CDR1 SGHVS and CDR2 FQNEAQ. CDR3 DNA sequence: TGTGCCAGCAGCCCTAGGAGACTAGCGGGAGAAAACACCGGGGAGCTGTTTTTT. Translating gives CASSPRRLAGENTGELFF.

This clonotype was recorded many times. V usage is TRBV7-3 and J usage is TRBJ2-7, with D hard to call. The germline CDR1 and CDR2 sequences are SGHTA and FQGTGA. Trimming took off 2 bases at V and 5 bases at J, with 13 bases between the two ends. This CDR3 comprises 14 residues. CDR3 sequence reads: CASSLGPLVNEQYF. The CDR3 coding sequence is TGTGCCAGCAGCTTAGGCCCCCTAGTGAACGAGCAGTACTTC.